This T cell receptor beta chain came from a study of blood T cell repertoires in COVID-19. Study-wide context: COVID-19 samples collected from the United States, Italy and Spain covered acute and convalescent phases. T cells, B-cell-depleted T cells, or PBMCs provided the cDNA or gDNA that served as material.

Authors' analysis steps: How many nucleated cells were present was estimated from reference gene primer amplification. Libraries were prepared by immunoSEQ multiplex PCR; TCRdb keeps only in-frame clonotypes and omits some of them. D and trimming were read from the DNA, whereas the V and J calls and clone size are those reported in that table. The sample lists fewer than 400,000 clones; around 84% were seen once. This receptor was obtained from a human donor in a cohort sampled during active COVID-19. The specimen was peripheral blood.

Here the CDR3 DNA reads TGTGCCAGCAGCTTCCGAGGCAGGGAAGAGACCCAGTACTTC. This encodes CASSFRGREETQYF. J is TRBJ2-5 and V is TRBV3-1 (or the pseudogene TRBV3-2), with D maybe TRBD1 (5 bases). Between the trimmed V and J ends, which lost 5 bases and 3 bases, there was a span of 13 bases. Per the germline V gene, CDR1 is LGHDT and CDR2 is YNNKEL (reference sequence). The CDR3 has 14 residues.